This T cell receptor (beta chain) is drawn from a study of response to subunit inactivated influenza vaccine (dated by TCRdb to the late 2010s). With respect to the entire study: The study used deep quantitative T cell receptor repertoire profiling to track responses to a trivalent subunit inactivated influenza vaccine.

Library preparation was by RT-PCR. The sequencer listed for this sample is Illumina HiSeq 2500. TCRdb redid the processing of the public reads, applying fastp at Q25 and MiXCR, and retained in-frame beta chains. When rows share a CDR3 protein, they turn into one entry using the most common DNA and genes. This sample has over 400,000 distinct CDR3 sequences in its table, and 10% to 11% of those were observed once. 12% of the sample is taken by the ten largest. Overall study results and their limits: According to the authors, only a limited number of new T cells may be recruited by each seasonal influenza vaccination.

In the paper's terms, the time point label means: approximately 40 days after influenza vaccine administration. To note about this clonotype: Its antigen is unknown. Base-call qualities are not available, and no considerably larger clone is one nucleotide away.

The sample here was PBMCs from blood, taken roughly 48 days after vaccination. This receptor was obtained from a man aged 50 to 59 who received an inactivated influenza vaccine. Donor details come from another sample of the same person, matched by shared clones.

The CDR3 reads CSARDSRAEWAQYF. The DNA sequence is given as TGCAGTGCTAGAGATTCGAGGGCCGAATGGGCGCAGTATTTT. The chain uses TRBV20-1 and TRBJ2-3; a weak D assignment points to TRBD2 (5 bases agree). CDR1 DFQATT and CDR2 SNEGSKA are derived from the germline V gene (reference sequence). V and J lose 0 bases and 10 bases, and a span of 17 bases separates them. From the cysteine through the phenylalanine, the CDR3 covers 14 amino acids. Only the CDR3 DNA stays, 42 bases, in frame from base 1.